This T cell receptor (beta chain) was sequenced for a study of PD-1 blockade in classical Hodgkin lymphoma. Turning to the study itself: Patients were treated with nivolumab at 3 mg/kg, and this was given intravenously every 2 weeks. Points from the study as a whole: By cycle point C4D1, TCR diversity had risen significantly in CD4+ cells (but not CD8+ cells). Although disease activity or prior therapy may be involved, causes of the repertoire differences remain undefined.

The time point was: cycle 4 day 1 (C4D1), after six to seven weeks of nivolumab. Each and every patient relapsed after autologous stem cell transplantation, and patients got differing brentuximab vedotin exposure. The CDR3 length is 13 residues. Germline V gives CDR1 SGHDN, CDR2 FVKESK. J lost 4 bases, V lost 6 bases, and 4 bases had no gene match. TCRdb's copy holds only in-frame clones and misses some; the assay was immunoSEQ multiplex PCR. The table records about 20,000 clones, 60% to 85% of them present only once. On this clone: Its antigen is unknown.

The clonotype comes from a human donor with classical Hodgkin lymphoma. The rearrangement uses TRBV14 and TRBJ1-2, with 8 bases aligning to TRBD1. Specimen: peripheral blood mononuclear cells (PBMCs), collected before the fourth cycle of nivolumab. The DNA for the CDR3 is TGTGCCAGCAGGCCCGGGACAGGCTATGGCTACACCTTC. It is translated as CASRPGTGYGYTF.